The clone carrying this T cell receptor (beta chain) is a singleton in its sample. Original data processing: Nucleated cell number was recorded as an estimate derived from reference gene primer amplification. Using immunoSEQ multiplex PCR, the repertoire was profiled, and TCRdb retains in-frame clones only, with some absent. For V, J and clone size, that table is used; D and trimming come from the DNA. This sample carries more than 110,000 clones, about 76% of them seen once, and the ten largest clones take approximately 14%. The data stem from a study of blood T cell repertoires in COVID-19. The wider study: T cells, B-cell-depleted T cells, or PBMCs supplied cDNA or gDNA.

CDR3 length equals 16 residues. CDR1 is MNHEY and CDR2 is SVGEGT in the germline V gene. V was pared by 2 bases and J by 8 bases, with 21 bases between. V usage is TRBV6-2 or TRBV6-3 and J usage is TRBJ1-2; D ambiguous. This TCR was recovered from an elderly man with acute or convalescent COVID-19. The sample was peripheral blood. Written as DNA, the CDR3 is TGTGCCAGCAGTTACGAAGCGGGAGGCCCAATAGGGGGCTACACCTTC. Its translation is CASSYEAGGPIGGYTF.